One and the same sample provided the 26 T cell receptor beta chains below, sequenced in a study of glioma-infiltrating T cells. Amplification of TCR alpha and beta CDR3 regions from RNA used iRepertoire nested multiplex PCR. TCRdb reanalysed the multiplex PCR reads using MiXCR and keeps one entry per CDR3 protein. In the table there are 15,000 to 20,000 distinct CDR3 sequences, roughly 64% of which are singletons. The sample taken for sequencing was glioma tissue, nonneoplastic brain tissue, or PBMCs (not recorded which). Receptors were obtained from a human donor with low-grade glioma or glioblastoma, undergoing nonglioma brain surgery, or in good health (not recorded which).

With regard to this clonotype: A read error is possible here, since a much larger clone lies one base away. CDR3 loop: CASSSRTSHQQFF. CDR3 nucleotides: TGTGCCAGCAGCTCAAGAACTAGTCATCAGCAGTTCTTC. The rearrangement links TRBV11-2 to TRBJ2-1; tentatively, D is TRBD2 (5 bases). The CDR3 is made up of 13 amino acids. Looked up from germline, CDR1 is SGHAT and CDR2 is FQNNGV. Trimming took off 4 bases at V and 11 bases at J, with 15 bases between the two ends.

Of note for this clonotype: A clone one base away is much larger, so this may be a read error. V usage is TRBV19 and J usage is TRBJ2-1; a possible D gene is TRBD1 (6 bases). Germline V gene sequence: CDR1 LNHDA, CDR2 SQIVND (reference sequence). The V end was cut by 3 bases, the J end by 3 bases, with 12 bases between. The CDR3 length is 15 residues. CDR3 bases: TGTGCCAGTAGTATTTGGACAGCTATCTACAATGAGCAGTTCTTC. Translation: CASSIWTAIYNEQFF.

The chain couples TRBV6-2 or TRBV6-3 to TRBJ2-1; D perhaps matches TRBD2 (6 bases). The CDR3 runs 14 residues. Trimming stripped 9 bases from V and 6 bases from J, with 18 bases between. Germline V gives CDR1 MNHEY, CDR2 SVGEGT. The CDR3, as DNA: TGTGCCAGTGGGGGAGGCTTAGGGAGCAATGAGCAGTTCTTC. Residues: CASGGGLGSNEQFF.

This clonotype occurred many times. V and J are TRBV2 and TRBJ1-6; 8 positions match TRBD1. The CDR3 is 18 residues long. The junction had 16 bases not matched to a gene; V was cut back by 6 bases and J by 6 bases. Per the germline V gene, CDR1 is SNHLY and CDR2 is FYNNEI. Here the CDR3 reads CASSIILSGTGTNSPLHF. The CDR3 region has the DNA TGTGCCAGCAGCATAATACTGTCCGGGACAGGAACTAATTCACCCCTCCACTTT.

J is TRBJ2-5 and V is TRBV28; possibly TRBD2 for D (5 bases). This CDR3 region has 17 residues. Germline V gives CDR1 MDHEN, CDR2 SYDVKM. Trimming took off 3 bases at V and 2 bases at J, with 19 bases between the two ends. CDR3 nucleotides: TGTGCCAGCAGTTTCAGCCCTTGGAGAGCGGAACAAGAGACCCAGTACTTC. Translating it yields CASSFSPWRAEQETQYF.

In this sample, this clonotype turned up once. The chain links TRBV6-6 to TRBJ2-7; D possibly corresponds to TRBD2 (6 bases). Per the germline V gene, CDR1 is MNHNY and CDR2 is SVGAGI (reference sequence). The CDR3 extends over 13 amino acids. The CDR3 DNA is TGTGCTAACCCCGGGACTTTATCCTACGAGCAGTACTTC. Its protein is CANPGTLSYEQYF.

This sequence joins TRBV6-1 and TRBJ1-6, with 8 bases fitting TRBD1. After removal of 7 bases from V and 8 bases from J, the junction contained 7 bases not matched to a gene. CDR1 is MNHNS, CDR2 SASEGT, per germline. The CDR3 spans 14 residues. The CDR3 DNA sequence: TGTGCCAGCACCTCAGGACAGGGCGATTCACCCCTCCACTTT. The encoded protein is CASTSGQGDSPLHF.

The rearrangement links TRBV20-1 to TRBJ1-1; D not resolved. CDR1 is DFQATT, CDR2 SNEGSKA, per germline (reference sequence). The CDR3 is made up of 10 amino acids. The ends were cut back, 5 bases at V and 1 base at J, with 2 bases in the middle. CDR3 sequence: CSASNTEAFF. Written as DNA, the CDR3 is TGCAGTGCTTCGAACACTGAAGCTTTCTTT.

The V and J genes are TRBV20-1 and TRBJ2-2, with 9 nucleotides matching TRBD2. Per the germline V gene, CDR1 is DFQATT and CDR2 is SNEGSKA (reference sequence). V lost 5 bases and J lost 5; bases outside the gene matches: 6. CDR3 length: 14 amino acids. CDR3 amino acids: CSAPSGIGTGELFF. In DNA form, the CDR3 reads TGCAGTGCTCCTAGCGGGATAGGGACCGGGGAGCTGTTTTTT.

This clonotype is medium-sized in the sample. CDR3 sequence reads: CASSQEPALYGYTF. The CDR3 bases are TGTGCCAGCAGCCAAGAACCCGCCCTCTATGGCTACACCTTC. The rearrangement links TRBV4-2 to TRBJ1-2; D remains ambiguous. This CDR3 has 14 amino acids. The V end lost 0 bases, the J end lost 4 bases, and 9 bases lay between the germline ends. Germline V gives CDR1 LGHNA, CDR2 YNFKEQ.

The chain has TRBV5-1 and TRBJ2-3; D uncertain. V lost 4 bases and J 0 bases, leaving 3 bases between the germline ends. Germline CDR1 SGHRS, CDR2 YFSETQ. The CDR3 has 12 amino acids. The CDR3 sequence: CASSISTDTQYF. DNA of the CDR3: TGCGCCAGCAGCATAAGCACAGATACGCAGTATTTT.

The CDR3 DNA reads TGCAGCGCTAAGACAGGTGGGGGTGGCTACACCTTC. This encodes CSAKTGGGGYTF. The genes are TRBV29-1 and TRBJ1-2; the D gene is possibly TRBD1 (6 bases). The CDR3 sequence is 12 residues long. With 7 bases removed from V and 7 bases from J, the gap between germline ends came to 16 bases. The germline CDR1 and CDR2 sequences are SQVTM and ANQGSEA.

V and J are TRBV20-1 and TRBJ2-7; a possible D gene is TRBD2 (5 bases). In germline, CDR1 is DFQATT, CDR2 SNEGSKA (reference sequence). Trimming removed 7 bases from V and 2 bases from J, with 12 bases in between. The CDR3 is 12 residues long. CDR3 loop: CSVARETYEQYF. CDR3 sequence (DNA): TGCAGTGTTGCGAGGGAAACCTACGAGCAGTACTTC.

J is TRBJ2-1 and V is TRBV6-1; possibly TRBD2 for D (5 bases). The V and J ends lost 8 bases and 3 bases respectively, with 14 bases between them. Per the germline V gene, CDR1 is MNHNS and CDR2 is SASEGT. The CDR3 contains 14 residues. The DNA for the CDR3 is TGTGCCAGCCGACCCCGAGGGTACTACAATGAGCAGTTCTTC. This sequence encodes CASRPRGYYNEQFF.

The chain employs TRBV27 and TRBJ1-5; D may be TRBD1 (5 bases). Germline V gene sequence: CDR1 MNHEY, CDR2 SMNVEV (reference sequence). The CDR3 sequence is 15 residues long. Trimming removed 5 bases from V and 0 bases from J, with 11 bases in between. The CDR3 sequence is CASSPDINSNQPQHF. Here the CDR3 DNA reads TGTGCCAGCAGTCCGGACATAAATAGCAATCAGCCCCAGCATTTT.

This clonotype was counted between two and nine times. V and J are TRBV27 and TRBJ2-3; the D is unclear. V lost 0 bases and J lost 0, with 4 bases in between. In germline, CDR1 is MNHEY, CDR2 SMNVEV (reference sequence). CDR3 length equals 14 residues. The CDR3 protein is CASSLSSSTDTQYF. The CDR3 DNA reads TGTGCCAGCAGTTTATCGTCAAGCACAGATACGCAGTATTTT.

This clonotype was recorded many times. The J gene is TRBJ1-4, the V gene TRBV7-2; D unclear. CDR3 size: 16 residues. Germline values: CDR1 SGHTA, CDR2 FQGNSA. The V and J ends lost 5 bases and 0 bases respectively, with 13 bases between them. CDR3 DNA sequence: TGTGCCAGCAGCCAGAAAGTGGCCGCAACTAATGAAAAACTGTTTTTT. As protein: CASSQKVAATNEKLFF.

This chain uses TRBV6-1 with TRBJ2-3, with D maybe TRBD1 (6 bases). The CDR3 length is 14 residues. Deletions cut 5 bases from V and 6 bases from J, with 15 bases between. CDR1 is MNHNS, CDR2 SASEGT, per germline. Written as DNA, the CDR3 is TGTGCCAGCAGTAAGGGGGATGTTGTGGATACGCAGTATTTT. It encodes CASSKGDVVDTQYF.

This clonotype was seen once. The gene calls are TRBV20-1 and TRBJ1-4, with 7 bases lining up with TRBD1. V was clipped by 4 bases and J by 5 bases; unmatched bases: 4. The CDR3 is 13 amino acids. In germline, CDR1 is DFQATT, CDR2 SNEGSKA (reference sequence). CDR3 in DNA: TGCAGTGCTAACAGCAGGGGGAATGAAAAACTGTTTTTT. Encoded protein: CSANSRGNEKLFF.

The chain recombines TRBV27 with TRBJ1-2; D unresolved. With 5 bases removed from V and 1 base from J, the gap between germline ends came to 14 bases. This CDR3 region has 15 residues. Germline assignment: CDR1 MNHEY and CDR2 SMNVEV (reference sequence). The CDR3 coding sequence is TGTGCCAGCAGTCCCAATCTTACGGGTAACTATGGCTACACCTTC. It codes for CASSPNLTGNYGYTF.

This clonotype was detected only a few times. The V gene is TRBV20-1, the J gene TRBJ1-1; 8 nucleotides agree with TRBD1. This CDR3 spans 16 amino acids. The V segment lost 1 base and the J segment 3 bases; nucleotides outside the gene matches: 10. CDR1 is DFQATT, CDR2 SNEGSKA, per germline (reference sequence). The CDR3 coding sequence is TGCAGTGCTAGAGTAAACGGCAGGGGGCCGGACACTGAAGCTTTCTTT. Translation gives CSARVNGRGPDTEAFF.

The genes are TRBV20-1 and TRBJ2-1; D not certain. This CDR3 comprises 13 residues. Trimming took off 6 bases at V and 4 bases at J, with 13 bases between the two ends. Germline CDR1 reads DFQATT; CDR2 reads SNEGSKA (reference sequence). CDR3 sequence (DNA): TGCAGTGCAACGGAAGCGATATACAATGAGCAGTTCTTC. This encodes CSATEAIYNEQFF.

This chain joins TRBV18 and TRBJ2-1; weak D call: TRBD2 (5 bases). Germline V gene sequence: CDR1 KGHSH, CDR2 LQKENI. This CDR3 spans 15 amino acids. The V end lost 5 bases, the J end lost 7 bases, and 18 bases lay between the germline ends. Here the CDR3 DNA reads TGTGCCAGCTCAGCGGTGAAAGCGGCGGATAATGAGCAGTTCTTC. The encoded protein is CASSAVKAADNEQFF.

Details on this clonotype: Germline and junction disagree at one end, which may indicate a read error. The J gene is TRBJ2-1, the V gene TRBV29-1; 10 positions agree with TRBD2. CDR3 length: 14 residues. CDR1 is SQVTM and CDR2 is ANQGSEA in the germline V gene. CDR3 sequence (DNA): TGCAGCGTACGAACTAGCGGGGTCTACAATGAGAAGTTCTTC. Translation gives CSVRTSGVYNEKFF.

This sequence joins TRBV27 and TRBJ1-2, with a possible D match to TRBD1 (6 bases). Germline V gives CDR1 MNHEY, CDR2 SMNVEV (reference sequence). CDR3 size: 15 residues. Trimming took off 5 bases at V and 5 bases at J, with 18 bases between the two ends. DNA for the CDR3: TGTGCCAGCAGTCTACTCCCGACAGGAAGGTATGGCTACACCTTC. Translation: CASSLLPTGRYGYTF.

In this sample, this clonotype is medium-sized (0.01 to 0.1%). The V gene is TRBV28, the J gene TRBJ2-5; no clear D gene. The germline V and J ends were trimmed by 1 base and 2 bases, with 11 bases remaining between them. Germline V lookup: CDR1 MDHEN, CDR2 SYDVKM. There are 15 residues in the CDR3. This chain's CDR3 is CASSLLVLQQETQYF. CDR3 nucleotides: TGTGCCAGCAGTTTATTAGTCCTCCAGCAAGAGACCCAGTACTTC.